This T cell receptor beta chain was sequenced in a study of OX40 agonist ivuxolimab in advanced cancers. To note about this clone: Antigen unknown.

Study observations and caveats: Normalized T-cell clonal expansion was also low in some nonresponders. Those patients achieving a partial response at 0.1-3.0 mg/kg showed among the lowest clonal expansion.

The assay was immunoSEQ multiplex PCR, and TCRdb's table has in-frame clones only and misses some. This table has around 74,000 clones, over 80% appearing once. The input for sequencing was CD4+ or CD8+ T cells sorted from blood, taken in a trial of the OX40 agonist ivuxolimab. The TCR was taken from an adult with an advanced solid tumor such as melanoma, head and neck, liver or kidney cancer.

CDR3 DNA: TGCGCCAGCAGCGCCCAACGACAGGGGTGGCAGACCCAGTACTTC. Encoded protein: CASSAQRQGWQTQYF. The rearrangement joins TRBV4-3 to TRBJ2-5, with TRBD1 matching over 8 bases. The germline gives CDR1 LGHNA, CDR2 YSLEER. After removal of 5 bases from V and 6 bases from J, the junction contained 11 bases not matched to a gene. The CDR3 loop spans 15 amino acids.